This record covers a single T cell receptor beta chain. The antigen remains unidentified. The data were produced by immunoSEQ multiplex PCR, yet TCRdb's version contains in-frame clones alone and is incomplete. The sample has around 230,000 clones, approximately 83% seen once; the top ten hold around 1.3%. The record originates from a study of cytomegalovirus exposure and HLA in healthy donors. Germline values: CDR1 SGHAT, CDR2 FQNNGV. The V gene end was trimmed by 5 bases and the J gene end by 5 bases; junction bases not matched to a gene: 5. The CDR3 consists of 13 residues. The study's findings and limits: Subsequent analysis revealed that first-cohort TCR clusters tended to co-occur in the 120 or so validation repertoires. Researchers catalogued over 150 TCR beta chains as cytomegalovirus-associated. There were a few CMV-associated chains whose specificity for CMV antigens was confirmed in vitro.

The specimen was PBMCs. The V call is TRBV11-2, the J call TRBJ1-1, with 7 nucleotides matching TRBD1. The TCR sequence derives from a woman in her twenties or thirties in good health and CMV-seropositive. In DNA, the CDR3 is TGTGCCAGCAGCCGACAGGGAACGACTGAAGCTTTCTTT. Its translation: CASSRQGTTEAFF.